Below, 25 T cell receptor beta chains from the same sample are listed, as sequenced in a study of T cells after yellow fever vaccination. Each CDR3 protein gets one entry after TCRdb re-called the 5' RACE reads with MiXCR. Here the sample spans a few hundred thousand distinct CDR3 sequences, 8.5% to 10% being singletons. The specimen comprised CD4+ T cells sorted from PBMCs, sampled 5 days after the yellow fever booster vaccination. These receptors were taken from a man between 18 and 29 years old who received the YFV17D yellow fever vaccine.

This clonotype has at least ten counts. J is TRBJ2-7 and V is TRBV18, with TRBD1 matching over 9 bases. The CDR3 is 13 residues long. Germline-derived CDR1 and CDR2 are KGHSH and LQKENI. With 6 bases clipped from V and 7 bases from J, the junction kept 7 bases outside the gene matches. The CDR3 here is CASSPMGTGEQYV. The CDR3 bases are TGTGCCAGCTCCCCGATGGGGACAGGGGAGCAGTACGTC.

This chain connects TRBV28 to TRBJ2-5; the D is unclear. This CDR3 comprises 12 residues. The V end lost 10 bases, the J end lost 0 bases, and 9 bases lay between the germline ends. Germline assignment: CDR1 MDHEN and CDR2 SYDVKM. The CDR3 region has the DNA TGTGCCACCCAACTAAACCAAGAGACCCAGTACTTC. Translated: CATQLNQETQYF.

The J gene is TRBJ2-1, the V gene TRBV5-1; perhaps TRBD1 as D (6 bases). The CDR3 loop spans 16 amino acids. Trimming left V 4 bases short and J 0 bases short, with 14 bases between. Germline CDR1 reads SGHRS; CDR2 reads YFSETQ. CDR3 in amino acids: CASSQIGTRSYNEQFF. CDR3 nucleotides: TGCGCCAGCAGCCAAATCGGGACACGCTCCTACAATGAGCAGTTCTTC.

This clonotype came up many times. The chain is built from TRBV7-9 and TRBJ1-4, with D perhaps matching TRBD1 (6 bases). The V gene's germline CDR1 is SEHNR and CDR2 FQNEAQ (reference sequence). The CDR3 is made up of 14 amino acids. Trimming cost V 5 bases and J 3 bases, with 10 bases left between them. CDR3 loop: CASSARTANEKLFF. The CDR3 coding sequence is TGTGCCAGCAGCGCCCGGACAGCTAATGAAAAACTGTTTTTT.

In this sample, this clonotype turned up many times. The chain has TRBV5-1 and TRBJ2-5; D possibly corresponds to TRBD1 (6 bases). The ends were cut back, 0 bases at V and 7 bases at J, with 13 bases in the middle. This CDR3 is 14 amino acids long. Germline V gives CDR1 SGHRS, CDR2 YFSETQ. The CDR3, as DNA: TGCGCCAGCAGCTTGGACAGGGTCTTCGGGACCCAGTACTTC. Translated: CASSLDRVFGTQYF.

This clonotype was found a few times. The J gene is TRBJ1-1, the V gene TRBV4-3; TRBD1 matches 9 bases. Germline-derived CDR1 and CDR2 are LGHNA and YSLEER. V trimming: 6 bases; J trimming: 1 base; junction bases outside the gene matches: 6. This CDR3 region has 15 residues. In nucleotides, the CDR3 is TGCGCCAGCAGTAAATCGGGACAGGGGAACACTGAAGCTTTCTTT. Its translation is CASSKSGQGNTEAFF.

V and J are TRBV12-3 or TRBV12-4 and TRBJ1-2; D unresolved. V was cut by 4 bases and J by 4 bases, with 16 bases left in between. This CDR3 region has 15 residues. CDR3 nucleotides: TGTGCCAGCAGTTCGAGCCGTCGGCTAATCTATGGCTACACCTTC. As protein: CASSSSRRLIYGYTF.

In its sample, this clonotype was seen a few times. V gene TRBV7-6 combines with J gene TRBJ2-3; TRBD2 matches at 9 bases. CDR3 length: 16 amino acids. Germline values: CDR1 SGHVS, CDR2 FNYEAQ. V lost 5 bases to trimming and J lost 2 bases; unmatched junction nucleotides: 8. CDR3 DNA sequence: TGTGCCAGCAGCCCGCTAGCGGGGAGCCACACAGATACGCAGTATTTT. Translating gives CASSPLAGSHTDTQYF. Variable domain in full (rest from reference TRBV7-6 and TRBJ2-3): GAGVSQSPRYKVTKRGQDVALRCDPISGHVSLYWYRQALGQGPEFLTYFNYEAQQDKSGLPNDRFSAERPEGSISTLTIQRTEQRDSAMYRCASSPLAGSHTDTQYFGPGTRLTVL.

The chain is built from TRBV3-1 and TRBJ2-3; TRBD2 aligns across 9 bases. This CDR3 contains 14 residues. V was clipped by 6 bases and J by 6 bases; unmatched bases: 7. From germline, CDR1 is LGHDT and CDR2 YNNKEL (reference sequence). This CDR3 is CASRERLAVDTQYF. CDR3 coding DNA: TGTGCCAGCAGAGAGAGACTAGCGGTCGATACGCAGTATTTT.

This clonotype was seen a few times. The gene calls are TRBV6-6 and TRBJ1-2, with no clear D. Deletions cut 2 bases from V and 7 bases from J, with 11 bases between. Per germline, CDR1 MNHNY and CDR2 SVGAGI (reference sequence). There are 13 residues in the CDR3. CDR3 loop: CASSYPEHRGYTF. The DNA of the CDR3 is TGTGCCAGCAGTTACCCCGAGCATCGTGGCTACACCTTC.

This chain connects TRBV20-1 to TRBJ2-3, with 11 nucleotides matching TRBD2. Germline CDR1 reads DFQATT; CDR2 reads SNEGSKA (reference sequence). Trimming took 3 bases from V and 6 from J; bases not matched to a gene: 2. The CDR3 is 13 amino acids. This CDR3 is CSASSGGEDTQYF. CDR3 DNA: TGCAGTGCTAGTAGCGGGGGGGAGGATACGCAGTATTTT.

The genes are TRBV5-1 and TRBJ1-1; no definite D call. With 2 bases removed from V and 1 base from J, the gap between germline ends came to 9 bases. Germline values: CDR1 SGHRS, CDR2 YFSETQ. The CDR3 runs to 14 residues. The CDR3 protein is CASSFVAGNTEAFF. The CDR3 region has the DNA TGCGCCAGCAGCTTTGTTGCGGGGAACACTGAAGCTTTCTTT.

V usage is TRBV12-3 or TRBV12-4 and J usage is TRBJ1-1; TRBD1 agrees at 7 bases. V was pared by 4 bases and J by 0 bases, with 5 bases of the junction left unmatched. The CDR3 loop spans 15 amino acids. CDR3 bases: TGTGCCAGCAGTTCCGGGACAGCCATGAACACTGAAGCTTTCTTT. Its translation: CASSSGTAMNTEAFF.

A few counts support this clonotype. The chain recombines TRBV11-1 with TRBJ2-7, with 7 bases identical to TRBD1. The CDR3 is made up of 15 amino acids. Germline CDR1 SGHAT, CDR2 FQDESV (reference sequence). The trim removed 5 bases at V and 1 base at J, leaving 8 bases unmatched. CDR3 region: CASSERDSASYEQYV. The CDR3 DNA is TGTGCCAGCAGCGAACGGGACAGTGCATCCTACGAGCAGTACGTC.

V usage is TRBV5-1 and J usage is TRBJ1-5, with a tentative D call TRBD1 (5 bases). The germline V and J ends were trimmed by 0 bases and 8 bases, with 9 bases remaining between them. Germline assignment: CDR1 SGHRS and CDR2 YFSETQ. This CDR3 comprises 13 residues. The CDR3 coding sequence is TGCGCCAGCAGCTTGGCACCCAGGGAGCCCCAGCATTTT. Protein: CASSLAPREPQHF. The entire variable domain, with the rest obtained from reference TRBV5-1 and TRBJ1-5, is as follows: KAGVTQTPRYLIKTRGQQVTLSCSPISGHRSVSWYQQTPGQGLQFLFEYFSETQRNKGNFPGRFSGRQFSNSRSEMNVSTLELGDSALYLCASSLAPREPQHFGDGTRLSIL.

The V gene is TRBV7-8, the J gene TRBJ2-7; tentative D call: TRBD2 (6 bases). V dropped 3 bases and J dropped 0 bases, with 9 bases sitting between them. The germline V gene has CDR1 SGHVS and CDR2 FQNEAQ. This CDR3 spans 14 amino acids. As DNA, the CDR3 is TGTGCCAGCAGCTTGTGGCGGGGCTCCTACGAGCAGTACGTC. Translating gives CASSLWRGSYEQYV.

V is TRBV28 and J is TRBJ1-6; D is uncertain. CDR1 and CDR2 from the germline V gene are MDHEN and SYDVKM. This CDR3 contains 14 residues. Trimming cost V 5 bases and J 5 bases, with 10 bases left between them. The CDR3 here is CASSAPADNSPLHF. The CDR3 nucleotides read TGTGCCAGCAGTGCCCCGGCGGATAATTCACCCCTCCACTTT.

The chain is built from TRBV24-1 and TRBJ2-2, with D hard to call. V was clipped by 1 base and J by 6 bases, with 2 bases between them. CDR1 KGHDR and CDR2 SFDVKD come from the germline V gene. The CDR3 length is 12 residues. CDR3 residues: CATSDFSGELFF. The CDR3 nucleotides are TGTGCCACCAGTGATTTTTCCGGGGAGCTGTTTTTT.

This clonotype was observed at least ten times. The chain links TRBV29-1 to TRBJ2-3; D might be TRBD2 (5 bases). This CDR3 has 13 residues. Germline CDR1 and CDR2: SQVTM and ANQGSEA. V was pared by 4 bases and J by 5 bases, with 13 bases between. The CDR3, as DNA: TGCAGCGTTGCAAGAGGGAGTGGAGATACGCAGTATTTT. Translating gives CSVARGSGDTQYF.

This clonotype was seen a few times. The chain joins TRBV11-2 to TRBJ1-6; 7 bases fit TRBD1. Germline CDR1 reads SGHAT; CDR2 reads FQNNGV. The V segment lost 5 bases and the J segment 5 bases; nucleotides outside the gene matches: 3. CDR3 length equals 14 residues. The chain's CDR3 is CASSGTDNNSPLHF. The CDR3 DNA is TGTGCCAGCAGCGGGACAGACAATAATTCACCCCTCCACTTT.

In this sample, this clonotype turned up a few times. The gene calls are TRBV6-2 or TRBV6-3 and TRBJ1-2, with a weak D call TRBD1 (5 bases). Looked up from germline, CDR1 is MNHEY and CDR2 is SVGEGT. V lost 2 bases, J lost 8 bases, and 15 bases lay in between. The CDR3 extends over 14 amino acids. The CDR3 loop is CASSYPDRLWGYTF. In DNA, the CDR3 is TGTGCCAGCAGTTACCCCGACAGACTTTGGGGCTACACCTTC.

This clonotype was counted only a few times. The chain uses TRBV18 and TRBJ2-7; TRBD1 might be the D (5 bases). The CDR3 has 13 amino acids. Per the germline V gene, CDR1 is KGHSH and CDR2 is LQKENI. Trimming shortened V by 2 bases and J by 5 bases, and 10 bases separated the two germline ends. CDR3 region: CASSPLARDEQYV. CDR3 bases: TGTGCCAGCTCACCATTGGCCAGGGACGAGCAGTACGTC.

This clonotype was seen repeatedly, ten times or more. The CDR3 loop is CASTRVNVETQYF. DNA of the CDR3: TGTGCCAGCACCCGGGTTAATGTCGAGACCCAGTACTTC. The V and J genes are TRBV5-6 and TRBJ2-5; no clear D. Germline CDR1 is SGHDT and CDR2 is YYEEEE. The CDR3 loop spans 13 amino acids. The V and J ends lost 6 bases and 5 bases respectively, with 14 bases between them.

The chain joins TRBV7-2 to TRBJ2-3; no clear D. The germline V gene has CDR1 SGHTA and CDR2 FQGNSA. The ends were cut back, 2 bases at V and 1 base at J, with 7 bases in the middle. CDR3 length: 14 amino acids. CDR3 residues: CASSLSLGTDTQYF. CDR3 DNA: TGTGCCAGCAGCTTAAGTTTGGGCACAGATACGCAGTATTTT. The complete variable domain, with remaining parts taken from reference TRBV7-2 and TRBJ2-3, reads GAGVSQSPSNKVTEKGKDVELRCDPISGHTALYWYRQSLGQGLEFLIYFQGNSAPDKSGLPSDRFSAERTGGSVSTLTIQRTQQEDSAVYLCASSLSLGTDTQYFGPGTRLTVL.

This clonotype appeared a few times. The chain links TRBV4-2 to TRBJ1-4; 7 bases align to TRBD1. Germline V gene lookup returns CDR1 LGHNA and CDR2 YNFKEQ. This CDR3 is built from 14 residues. After removal of 3 bases from V and 8 bases from J, the junction contained 6 bases not matched to a gene. CDR3 nucleotides: TGTGCCAGCAGCCACGGACAGGAACGGGAAAAACTGTTTTTT. The encoded protein is CASSHGQEREKLFF.